This TCR beta chain was sequenced during a study of early T cells in non-severe SARS-CoV-2 infection. Overall study: Sequencing targeted bulk RNA from unsorted whole blood, leaving chains unpaired. Whole-study findings and limits: Matching results from VDJdb favored anti-spike CD8 responses, leaving private and CD4 specificities undetected.

A remark on this clonotype: Antigen unknown.

Individually, cDNA molecules had unique molecular identifiers attached to them. TCRdb re-analysed the 5' RACE reads in MiXCR, keeping a single row per CDR3 protein. The table records tens of thousands of distinct CDR3 sequences, 10% of them present only once. Germline V gene data show CDR1 as MGHRA and CDR2 as YSYEKL. The CDR3 is 18 residues long. Deletions cut 1 base from V and 0 bases from J, with 18 bases between. The clonotype originates from an adult who was a healthcare worker with PCR-confirmed SARS-CoV-2 infection or an uninfected control (not recorded which). Material for sequencing was whole blood. The chain links TRBV4-1 to TRBJ1-1, with a tentative D call TRBD1 (5 bases). The CDR3, as DNA: TGCGCCAGCAGCCAAGCTGTGGGGACGGCATGGGTGAACACTGAAGCTTTCTTT. Amino acid sequence: CASSQAVGTAWVNTEAFF.